Below, one TCR beta chain is given with its context. Its antigen remains unknown. This sample was included in a study of T-cell memory formation after mild COVID-19. Study observations and caveats: Day 37-peaking second-wave clones had unconfirmed SARS-CoV-2 specificity.

This CDR3 spans 14 amino acids. Germline values: CDR1 MNHEY, CDR2 SVGEGT. The V end lost 7 bases, the J end lost 0 bases, and 10 bases lay between the germline ends. TCRdb itself ran the 5' RACE reads through MiXCR, one entry per CDR3 protein. Among roughly 200,000 distinct CDR3 sequences listed, around 9.1% were seen once. Material: PBMCs or a T cell subset sorted from them (not recorded which). This TCR was recovered from a man between 18 and 29 years old who had mild COVID-19 (a few samples of this study predate the infection). Cell type and time point are not known. The rearrangement links TRBV6-2 or TRBV6-3 to TRBJ1-3, with D maybe TRBD1 (6 bases). The CDR3 loop reads CASTARGSGNTIYF. The CDR3 region has the DNA TGTGCCAGCACCGCCAGGGGCTCTGGAAACACCATATATTTT.